Listed here is a single T cell receptor beta chain. The antigen remains unidentified. This entry belongs to a study of shared clonotypes between healthy human individuals. The protocol was immunoSEQ multiplex PCR, while the TCRdb copy is restricted to in-frame clones and leaves out a portion. The sample shows 950,000 to 1,300,000 clones, under 80% of them seen only once. Study-wide results and caveats: Clonotypes that were shared across four donors made up roughly 5% of naive CD4 clonotypes.

Trimming cost V 10 bases and J 3 bases, with 13 bases left between them. The CDR3 length is 12 residues. Germline V gene sequence: CDR1 ENHRY, CDR2 SYGVKD. The clonotype comes from a man younger than 35 in good health. The genes are TRBV10-3 and TRBJ2-7, with TRBD1 as a possible D gene (5 bases). Input material: memory CD4+ T cells sorted from blood. Subset reported: CD45RA-negative fraction. The CDR3: CATRTSLYEQYF. The CDR3 coding sequence is TGTGCCACCCGGACATCCCTCTACGAGCAGTACTTC.